The T cell receptor beta chain described here comes from a study of siplizumab effects on memory and regulatory T cells. Trimming took off 5 bases at V and 4 bases at J, with 15 bases between the two ends. CDR1 and CDR2 (germline): PRHDT, FYEKMQ (reference sequence). This CDR3 region has 14 residues. On this clone: The antigen remains unidentified.

General study results and limits: The mean Treg-derived percentage of mappable alloreactive CD4+ clones was 55% to 80% with siplizumab compared with about 28% in controls.

Measured with immunoSEQ multiplex PCR; TCRdb has only the in-frame clones, and not every one. Among roughly 68,000 clones listed, just over 95% were seen once. The chain links TRBV13 to TRBJ2-7; the D gene is possibly TRBD2 (5 bases). Source material: naive CD8+ T cells sorted from blood. The receptor's source is a human donor in good health. The CDR3 nucleotides are TGTGCCAGCAGCGAAAAGACCCGAGGGTACGAGCAGTACTTC. The encoded protein is CASSEKTRGYEQYF.